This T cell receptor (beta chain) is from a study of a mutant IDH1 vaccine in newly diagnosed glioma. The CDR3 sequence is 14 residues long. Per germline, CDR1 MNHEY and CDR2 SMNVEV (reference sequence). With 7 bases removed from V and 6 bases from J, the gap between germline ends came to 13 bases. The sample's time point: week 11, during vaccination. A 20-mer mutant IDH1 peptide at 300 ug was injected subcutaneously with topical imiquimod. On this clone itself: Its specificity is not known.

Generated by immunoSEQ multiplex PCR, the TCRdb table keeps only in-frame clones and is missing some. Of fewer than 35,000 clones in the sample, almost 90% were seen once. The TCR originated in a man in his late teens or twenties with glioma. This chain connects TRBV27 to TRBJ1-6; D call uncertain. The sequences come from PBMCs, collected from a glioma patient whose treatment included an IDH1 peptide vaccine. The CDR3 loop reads CASTHAGSNSPLHF. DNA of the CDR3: TGTGCCAGCACCCACGCCGGGAGTAATTCACCCCTCCACTTT.